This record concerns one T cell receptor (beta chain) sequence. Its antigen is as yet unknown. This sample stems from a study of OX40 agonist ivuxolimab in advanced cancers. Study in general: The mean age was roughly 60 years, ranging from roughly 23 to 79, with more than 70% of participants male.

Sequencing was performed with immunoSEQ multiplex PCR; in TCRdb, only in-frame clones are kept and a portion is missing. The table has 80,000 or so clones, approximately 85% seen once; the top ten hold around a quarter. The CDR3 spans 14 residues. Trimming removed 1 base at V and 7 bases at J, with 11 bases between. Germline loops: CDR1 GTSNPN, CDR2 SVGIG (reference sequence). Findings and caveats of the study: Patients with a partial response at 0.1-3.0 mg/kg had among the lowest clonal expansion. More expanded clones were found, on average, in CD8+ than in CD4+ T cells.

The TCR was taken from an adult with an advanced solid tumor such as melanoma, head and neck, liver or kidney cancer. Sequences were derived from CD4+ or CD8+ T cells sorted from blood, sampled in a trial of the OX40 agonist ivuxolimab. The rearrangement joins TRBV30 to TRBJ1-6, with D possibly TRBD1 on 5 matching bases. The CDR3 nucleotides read TGTGCCTGGAGTGGGACATTAAACAATTCACCCCTCCACTTT. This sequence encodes CAWSGTLNNSPLHF. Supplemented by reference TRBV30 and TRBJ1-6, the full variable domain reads SQTIHQWPATLVQPVGSPLSLECTVEGTSNPNLYWYRQAAGRGLQLLFYSVGIGQISSEVPQNLSASRPQDRQFILSSKKLLLSDSGFYLCAWSGTLNNSPLHFGNGTRLTVT.